The clone carrying this T cell receptor (beta chain) was counted ten times or more. This sample is part of a study of T cells in Graves' hyperthyroidism and ophthalmopathy. Researchers amplified the TCR beta CDR3 regions from RNA transcripts. When the TCR CDR3 underwent first-round RT-PCR, the HTBI primer set was used. In TCRdb, the multiplex PCR reads were re-called with MiXCR into one record per CDR3 protein. The data hold 75,000 to 100,000 distinct CDR3 sequences, with just over 50% observed a single time. Trimming pared 3 bases from V and 7 bases from J, leaving 21 bases between. Germline V gene lookup returns CDR1 SEHNR and CDR2 FQNEAQ (reference sequence). This CDR3 is built from 16 residues.

The chain carries TRBV7-9 and TRBJ1-1, with D perhaps matching TRBD1 (6 bases). Sequenced material: blood. The receptor was isolated from a woman aged 40 to 50 with Graves' hyperthyroidism. CDR3 coding DNA: TGTGCCAGCAGCTTTAGAGGACAGCTACGACTTGGTGAAGCTTTCTTT. Its translation is CASSFRGQLRLGEAFF.